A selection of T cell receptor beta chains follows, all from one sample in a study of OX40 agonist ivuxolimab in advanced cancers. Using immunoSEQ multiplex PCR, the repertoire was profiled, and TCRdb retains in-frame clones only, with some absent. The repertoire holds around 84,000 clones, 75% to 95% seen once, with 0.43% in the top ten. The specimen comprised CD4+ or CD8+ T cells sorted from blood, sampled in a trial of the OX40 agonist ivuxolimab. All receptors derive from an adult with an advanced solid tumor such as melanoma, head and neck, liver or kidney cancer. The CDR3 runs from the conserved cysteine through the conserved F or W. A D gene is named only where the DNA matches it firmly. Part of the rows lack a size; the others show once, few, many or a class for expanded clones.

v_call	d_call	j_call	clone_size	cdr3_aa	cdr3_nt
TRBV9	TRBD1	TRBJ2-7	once	CASSAKTGQSYEQYF	TGTGCCAGCAGCGCCAAAACGGGACAGTCCTACGAGCAGTACTTC
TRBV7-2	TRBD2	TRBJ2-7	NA	CASSGGLAIGEQYF	TGTGCCAGCAGCGGGGGACTAGCTATCGGCGAGCAGTACTTC
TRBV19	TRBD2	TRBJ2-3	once	CASSRGLAGTDTQYF	TGTGCCAGTAGTCGAGGACTAGCGGGGACAGATACGCAGTATTTT
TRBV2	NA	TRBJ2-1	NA	CASRLSSYNEQFF	TGTGCCAGCAGGCTGAGCTCCTACAATGAGCAGTTCTTC
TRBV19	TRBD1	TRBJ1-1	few	CASSPRTGSTEAFF	TGTGCCAGTAGTCCTCGGACAGGGAGCACTGAAGCTTTCTTT
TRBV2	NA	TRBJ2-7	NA	CASRGTYEQYF	TGTGCCAGCAGGGGAACCTACGAGCAGTACTTC
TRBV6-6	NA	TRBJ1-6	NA	CASSYSGQSNNSPLHF	TGTGCCAGCAGTTACTCGGGCCAGTCCAATAATTCACCCCTCCACTTT
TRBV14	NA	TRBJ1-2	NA	CASSKGGRWANGYTF	TGTGCCAGCAGCAAAGGGGGACGGTGGGCGAATGGCTACACCTTC
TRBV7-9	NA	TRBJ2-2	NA	CASSFRRDTGELFF	TGTGCCAGCAGCTTTAGGCGGGACACCGGGGAGCTGTTTTTT
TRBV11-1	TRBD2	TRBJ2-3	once	CASSWQSGGGPTDTQYF	TGTGCCAGCAGCTGGCAAAGCGGGGGCGGACCCACAGATACGCAGTATTTT
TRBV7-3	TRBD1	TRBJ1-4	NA	CASSLNLGRDRGEKLFF	TGTGCCAGCAGCTTAAATTTAGGGCGGGACAGAGGGGAAAAACTGTTTTTT
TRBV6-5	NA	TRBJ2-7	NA	CASSYSTQGGYEQYF	TGTGCCAGCAGTTACTCGACGCAGGGGGGGTACGAGCAGTACTTC
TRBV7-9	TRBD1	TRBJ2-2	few	CASSVSGGQGSGELFF	TGTGCCAGCAGCGTCTCGGGGGGACAGGGGTCCGGGGAGCTGTTTTTT
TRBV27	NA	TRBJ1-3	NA	CASRLNRAAGNTIYF	TGTGCCAGCAGGCTCAACAGGGCGGCTGGAAACACCATATATTTT
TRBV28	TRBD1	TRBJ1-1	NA	CASSPQGAQTEAFF	TGTGCCAGCAGCCCCCAGGGGGCGCAAACTGAAGCTTTCTTT
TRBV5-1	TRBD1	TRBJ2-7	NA	CASSSRDREGEQYF	TGCGCCAGCAGCTCCCGGGACAGGGAAGGCGAGCAGTACTTC
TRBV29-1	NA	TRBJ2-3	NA	CSVVGLRSTDTQYF	TGCAGCGTCGTGGGACTTAGAAGCACAGATACGCAGTATTTT
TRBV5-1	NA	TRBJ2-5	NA	CASSLSGPETQYF	TGCGCCAGCAGCTTGTCCGGGCCTGAGACCCAGTACTTC
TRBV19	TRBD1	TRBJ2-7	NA	CASSGWRDRGLHEQYF	TGTGCCAGCTCTGGATGGAGGGACAGGGGGCTCCACGAGCAGTACTTC
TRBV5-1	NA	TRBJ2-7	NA	CASSWTAGAAGTTSSYEQYF	TGCGCCAGCAGCTGGACCGCGGGGGCCGCCGGAACAACCTCGTCCTACGAGCAGTACTTC
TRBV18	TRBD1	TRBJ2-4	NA	CASSSQGQGVFENIQYF	TGTGCCAGCTCATCACAGGGGCAGGGGGTATTCGAAAACATTCAGTACTTC
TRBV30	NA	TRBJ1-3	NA	CAAQTDLGNTIYF	TGTGCCGCCCAGACAGATCTCGGAAACACCATATATTTT
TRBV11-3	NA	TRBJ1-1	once	CASSLGEGRTEAFF	TGTGCCAGCAGCTTAGGTGAGGGTCGGACTGAAGCTTTCTTT
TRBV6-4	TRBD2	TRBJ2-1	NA	CASRSGLGGGNEQFF	TGTGCCAGCCGTTCGGGACTAGGAGGTGGTAATGAGCAGTTCTTC
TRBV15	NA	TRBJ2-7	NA	CATSRAGGQGLYEQYF	TGTGCCACCAGCAGAGCCGGCGGGCAGGGTCTGTACGAGCAGTACTTC
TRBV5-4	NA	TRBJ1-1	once	CASSSGQNTEAFF	TGTGCCAGCAGTTCGGGACAGAACACTGAAGCTTTCTTT
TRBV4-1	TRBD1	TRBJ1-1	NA	CASSHTGTGDDTEAFF	TGCGCCAGCAGCCACACCGGGACAGGGGACGACACTGAAGCTTTCTTT
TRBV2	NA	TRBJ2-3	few	CASTFGLSTDTQYF	TGTGCCAGCACTTTCGGGCTAAGCACAGATACGCAGTATTTT
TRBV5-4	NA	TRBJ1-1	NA	CASSLAEGGNTEAFF	TGTGCCAGCAGCTTGGCTGAGGGCGGAAACACTGAAGCTTTCTTT
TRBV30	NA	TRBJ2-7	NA	CAWSVRGPMSYEQYF	TGTGCCTGGAGTGTACGCGGGCCGATGTCCTACGAGCAGTACTTC
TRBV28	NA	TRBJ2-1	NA	CASSLGTISYNEQFF	TGTGCCAGCAGTTTAGGGACCATCTCCTACAATGAGCAGTTCTTC
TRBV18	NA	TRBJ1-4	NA	CASSPITNEKLFF	TGTGCCAGCTCACCGATAACTAATGAAAAACTGTTTTTT
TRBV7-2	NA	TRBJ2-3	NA	CASSSGQSPDTQYF	TGTGCCAGCAGCTCAGGACAATCCCCTGATACGCAGTATTTT
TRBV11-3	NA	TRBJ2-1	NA	CASSLGLYNEQFF	TGTGCCAGCAGCTTAGGACTTTACAATGAGCAGTTCTTC
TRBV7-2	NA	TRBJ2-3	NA	CASSLRTMPDTQYF	TGTGCCAGCAGCCTCCGGACTATGCCAGATACGCAGTATTTT
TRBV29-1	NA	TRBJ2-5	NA	CSVALAHKGETQYF	TGCAGCGTTGCCCTCGCCCATAAGGGGGAGACCCAGTACTTC